Shown below are 25 T cell receptor beta chains from a single sample sequenced in a study of blood T cells in healthy people across ages. Primed by a sample-barcoded 5' primer and a J-beta primer mix, a second PCR proceeded for about 6 to 12 cycles. TCRdb redid the calling of the 5' RACE reads with MiXCR, one entry per CDR3 protein. This sample has some 640,000 distinct CDR3 sequences, with about 28% found just once. Sequenced sample: blood. These receptors all stem from an elderly woman in good health.

In this sample, this clonotype turned up many times. This chain connects TRBV27 to TRBJ1-6; 8 bases match TRBD1. CDR1 is MNHEY, CDR2 SMNVEV, per germline (reference sequence). The trim removed 3 bases at V and 8 bases at J, leaving 6 bases unmatched. The CDR3 loop spans 15 amino acids. The CDR3 loop reads CASSLSRGRDSPLHF. The CDR3 nucleotides read TGTGCCAGCAGTTTGTCCAGGGGGCGTGATTCACCCCTCCACTTT.

The V and J genes are TRBV20-1 and TRBJ1-2, with D unresolved. V was cut by 5 bases and J by 0 bases, with 10 bases left in between. The CDR3 is made up of 13 amino acids. The germline V gene encodes CDR1 DFQATT and CDR2 SNEGSKA (reference sequence). CDR3 sequence reads: CSAGVGANYGYTF. In DNA form, the CDR3 reads TGCAGTGCTGGAGTTGGAGCTAACTATGGCTACACCTTC.

This clonotype was seen a single time. This rearrangement joins TRBV27 to TRBJ2-5; D gene unclear. Trimming removed 7 bases from V and 4 bases from J, with 7 bases in between. Germline lookup yields CDR1 MNHEY and CDR2 SMNVEV (reference sequence). CDR3 size: 11 residues. The DNA of the CDR3 is TGTGCCAGCACACAAGGAGAGACCCAGTACTTC. It is translated as CASTQGETQYF.

This clonotype occurred a few times. The chain couples TRBV5-1 to TRBJ2-4, with D perhaps being TRBD1 or TRBD2 (5 bases each). The DNA end favors TRBJ2-7, so the J call may be wrong. The CDR3 contains 14 residues. Germline V gene sequence: CDR1 SGHRS, CDR2 YFSETQ. The CDR3: CASSFDGGGGEQYF. The CDR3 coding sequence is TGCGCCAGCAGCTTTGATGGGGGTGGGGGCGAGCAGTACTTC.

Here the CDR3 DNA reads TGTGCCAGCAGCCAAGATATAAATATAGTGCAGCCCTATGGCTACACCTTC. This codes for CASSQDINIVQPYGYTF. The rearrangement joins TRBV4-2 to TRBJ1-2; D remains ambiguous. Germline lookup yields CDR1 LGHNA and CDR2 YNFKEQ. The CDR3 length is 17 residues. The germline V and J ends were trimmed by 0 bases and 4 bases, with 18 bases remaining between them.

This clonotype was seen repeatedly, ten times or more. The chain links TRBV5-6 to TRBJ1-1; D unclear. V shed 5 bases and J shed 8 bases, with 19 bases lying between them. Germline V gives CDR1 SGHDT, CDR2 YYEEEE. The length of the CDR3 is 14 residues. As DNA, the CDR3 is TGTGCCAGCAGTCGCTCAAGTCGGGCGGACGAAGCTTTCTTT. Amino acids: CASSRSSRADEAFF.

This clonotype was counted at least ten times. The chain couples TRBV18 to TRBJ2-7, with 8 bases lining up with TRBD2. Trimming took 1 base from V and 0 from J; bases not matched to a gene: 5. The CDR3 sequence is 16 residues long. Germline CDR1 and CDR2: KGHSH and LQKENI. CDR3 region: CASSPRQRGSSYEQYF. CDR3 DNA sequence: TGTGCCAGCTCACCACGTCAGCGGGGGAGCTCCTACGAGCAGTACTTC.

The chain links TRBV7-2 to TRBJ2-1; no clear D gene. This CDR3 is 12 amino acids long. V lost 2 bases, J lost 8 bases, and 7 bases lay in between. Germline CDR1 reads SGHTA; CDR2 reads FQGNSA. CDR3 in amino acids: CASSLSRDEQFF. The DNA of the CDR3 is TGTGCCAGCAGCTTATCTAGGGATGAGCAGTTCTTC.

This clonotype showed up just a few times. This clone may be a read error of a much larger clone one base away. V is TRBV15 and J is TRBJ2-6, with 11 bases that match TRBD2. The CDR3 contains 18 residues. Germline V gene lookup returns CDR1 LNHNV and CDR2 YYDKDF (reference sequence). CDR3 region: CATSRLTSGVAGANVRTF. The CDR3 coding sequence is TGTGCCACCAGCAGATTGACTAGCGGGGTTGCTGGGGCCAACGTCCGGACTTTC.

This clonotype appeared many times. This sequence joins TRBV11-2 and TRBJ2-7; possibly TRBD2 for D (5 bases). V lost 5 bases and J 4 bases, leaving 30 bases between the germline ends. The CDR3 is 19 amino acids. Germline CDR1 SGHAT, CDR2 FQNNGV. CDR3 sequence: CASSRPLGSGRRALYEQYF. CDR3 DNA: TGTGCCAGCAGCCGTCCCCTGGGGAGCGGACGTAGGGCCCTATACGAGCAGTACTTC.

This clonotype was detected ten times or more. This may arise from a read error, as a much more abundant clone is one base away. The V and J genes are TRBV10-3 and TRBJ2-1; TRBD2 is a possible D gene (5 bases). Germline CDR1 and CDR2: ENHRY and SYGVKD. The CDR3 spans 14 residues. The V end was cut by 7 bases, the J end by 7 bases, with 17 bases between. The CDR3 protein is CAIKPFGDGNEQFF. CDR3 nucleotide sequence: TGTGCCATCAAGCCCTTCGGGGATGGAAATGAGCAGTTCTTC.

The rearrangement uses TRBV7-6 and TRBJ2-4, with D possibly being TRBD1 or TRBD2 (6 bases each). The germline gives CDR1 SGHVS, CDR2 FNYEAQ. Deletions cut 0 bases from V and 5 bases from J, with 8 bases between. The CDR3 spans 14 residues. The CDR3 region has the DNA TGTGCCAGCAGCTTAGCGGGGGGCCAAAACATTCAGTACTTC. Amino acids: CASSLAGGQNIQYF.

This clonotype has at least ten counts. The V gene is TRBV7-3, the J gene TRBJ2-3, with 11 bases identical to TRBD2. The trim removed 4 bases at V and 5 bases at J, leaving 8 bases unmatched. CDR1 and CDR2 from the germline V gene are SGHTA and FQGTGA. The CDR3 is 16 amino acids. The CDR3 here is CASSSVAGGQGDTQYF. CDR3 coding DNA: TGTGCCAGCAGCTCAGTAGCGGGGGGGCAGGGAGATACGCAGTATTTT.

This clonotype was counted many times. The chain combines TRBV11-1 with TRBJ2-7; D is ambiguous. Germline assignment: CDR1 SGHAT and CDR2 FQDESV (reference sequence). V lost 8 bases, J lost 3 bases, and 14 bases lay in between. This CDR3 has 13 residues. CDR3 sequence: CASSTLPVYEQYF. The CDR3 coding sequence is TGTGCCAGCTCGACTTTACCCGTCTACGAGCAGTACTTC.

CDR3 nucleotide sequence: TGTGCCAGCAGCTTAGCCCCTCACAGCGTTCGGGCAGCTTTCTTT. Protein product: CASSLAPHSVRAAFF. This rearrangement joins TRBV7-9 to TRBJ1-1; D is undetermined. Between the trimmed V and J ends, which lost 0 bases and 10 bases, there was a span of 18 bases. Germline assignment: CDR1 SEHNR and CDR2 FQNEAQ (reference sequence). The CDR3 has 15 residues.

In its sample, this clonotype was seen many times. This chain uses TRBV7-2 with TRBJ1-4; possibly TRBD1 for D (5 bases). Germline V gene sequence: CDR1 SGHTA, CDR2 FQGNSA. V lost 1 base and J 4 bases, leaving 10 bases between the germline ends. The CDR3 contains 15 residues. CDR3: CASSLVAGHNEKLFF. In DNA form, the CDR3 reads TGTGCCAGCAGCTTAGTGGCAGGGCATAATGAAAAACTGTTTTTT.

This clonotype was found many times. A much larger clone differs by one base, so this may be a read error. CDR3 loop: CASSWGQGGNEQFF. Written as DNA, the CDR3 is TGTGCCAGCAGCTGGGGACAGGGCGGCAATGAGCAGTTCTTC. The rearrangement uses TRBV5-1 and TRBJ2-1, with 9 nucleotides matching TRBD1. Germline CDR1 reads SGHRS; CDR2 reads YFSETQ. The CDR3 totals 14 residues.

The sample holds a few counts of this clonotype. The rearrangement uses TRBV7-6 and TRBJ1-5; D perhaps matches TRBD1 (5 bases). CDR3 size: 14 residues. Deletions cut 5 bases from V and 5 bases from J, with 13 bases between. The germline V gene encodes CDR1 SGHVS and CDR2 FNYEAQ. As DNA, the CDR3 is TGTGCCAGCAGCCCACGGCTAGGGGATCAGCCCCAGCATTTT. This translates into CASSPRLGDQPQHF.

Turning to this clonotype: A much larger clone is a single base away; this may be a read error. The chain couples TRBV12-3 or TRBV12-4 to TRBJ2-3, with a weak D call TRBD2 (5 bases). The CDR3 sequence is 16 residues long. The CDR3 region has the DNA TGTACCAGCAGTGTAACTAGTTCCCTGGCCACAGATACGCAGTATTTT. The encoded protein is CTSSVTSSLATDTQYF.

This clonotype was found many times. Possible read error: a much larger clone is one base away. The chain carries TRBV9 and TRBJ2-1, with 11 nucleotides matching TRBD2. The closer fit of TRBJ2-7 to the DNA end suggests the J call may be wrong. The germline V gene has CDR1 SGDLS and CDR2 YYNGEE. CDR3 length equals 15 residues. This CDR3 is CASSLGLADYNEQYF. The DNA for the CDR3 is TGTGCCAGCAGCCTGGGACTAGCGGATTACAATGAGCAGTACTTC.

This clonotype was seen ten or more times. The V call is TRBV7-2, the J call TRBJ2-7; TRBD1 matches at 8 bases. CDR1 is SGHTA and CDR2 is FQGNSA in the germline V gene. The V segment lost 6 bases and the J segment 5 bases; nucleotides outside the gene matches: 9. CDR3 length: 14 amino acids. CDR3 amino acids: CASRPQTGVDEQYF. The CDR3 DNA sequence: TGTGCCAGCAGGCCCCAGACAGGGGTGGACGAGCAGTACTTC.

This clonotype was picked up many times. This chain connects TRBV20-1 to TRBJ2-7, with 9 bases identical to TRBD1. Trimming took 6 bases from V and 5 from J; bases not matched to a gene: 11. The CDR3 has 14 residues. Germline values: CDR1 DFQATT, CDR2 SNEGSKA (reference sequence). In DNA, the CDR3 is TGCAGTGCCGCAGTCATACAGGGGGCGCACGAGCAGTACTTC. This sequence encodes CSAAVIQGAHEQYF.

In its sample, this clonotype was seen many times. The chain uses TRBV29-1 and TRBJ2-7, with a weak D call TRBD1 (5 bases). Germline CDR1 is SQVTM and CDR2 is ANQGSEA. The germline V and J ends were trimmed by 4 bases and 4 bases, with 8 bases remaining between them. There are 11 residues in the CDR3. CDR3 amino acids: CSVGDRYEQYF. For the CDR3, the DNA is TGCAGCGTTGGCGACAGATACGAGCAGTACTTC.

The V gene is TRBV10-3, the J gene TRBJ1-3; no clear D. V lost 8 bases and J lost 3, with 11 bases in between. The CDR3 sequence is 13 residues long. Germline V gives CDR1 ENHRY, CDR2 SYGVKD. CDR3 sequence reads: CAIRVMDGNTIYF. The DNA for the CDR3 is TGTGCCATCCGGGTTATGGATGGAAACACCATATATTTT.

This clonotype appeared a single time. The chain carries TRBV6-1 and TRBJ1-2; 8 bases match TRBD1. The CDR3 is 16 residues long. With 2 bases clipped from V and 8 bases from J, the junction kept 13 bases outside the gene matches. Germline CDR1 is MNHNS and CDR2 is SASEGT. The CDR3 coding sequence is TGTGCCAGCAGTGAACGGGTGGGACAGGCTCCGACGGGCTACACCTTC. This translates into CASSERVGQAPTGYTF.